The rows below give T cell receptor beta chains drawn from one sample of a study of CD8 T cells in Susac syndrome. TCRdb re-called the immunoSEQ multiplex PCR reads with MiXCR, one entry per CDR3 protein. The sample holds around 170,000 distinct CDR3 sequences, about 94% seen once. Input material: CD4+ T cells from PBMCs. The source is a human donor with Susac syndrome. Both conserved end residues are trimmed from each CDR3. The order of the fields is J gene, clone size, V gene, CDR3 protein. Not every row has a clone size; where given, it reads once, few, many or a size class.

j_call: TRBJ2-3; clone_size: .; v_call: TRBV11-2; cdr3_aa: ASSPSRLLGTQY
j_call: TRBJ2-5; clone_size: .; v_call: TRBV5-1; cdr3_aa: ASSPDNKETQY
j_call: TRBJ1-3; clone_size: .; v_call: TRBV9; cdr3_aa: ASSSRQVSSGNTIY
j_call: TRBJ2-7; clone_size: .; v_call: TRBV12-3/TRBV12-4; cdr3_aa: ASTLKAGAEQY
j_call: TRBJ2-7; clone_size: .; v_call: TRBV12-5; cdr3_aa: ASGRQVYEQY
j_call: TRBJ1-6; clone_size: .; v_call: TRBV12-3/TRBV12-4; cdr3_aa: ASSLGDRANSPLH
j_call: TRBJ1-6; clone_size: once; v_call: TRBV6-6; cdr3_aa: ASSYSHRGINSPLH
j_call: TRBJ2-2; clone_size: .; v_call: TRBV5-1; cdr3_aa: ASSLEVADTGELF
j_call: TRBJ1-6; clone_size: .; v_call: TRBV27; cdr3_aa: ASRGQGVSPLH
j_call: TRBJ1-4; clone_size: .; v_call: TRBV30; cdr3_aa: AWSRGLDEEKLF
j_call: TRBJ2-7; clone_size: .; v_call: TRBV2; cdr3_aa: ASRSSGTVGYEQY
j_call: TRBJ1-6; clone_size: .; v_call: TRBV4-1; cdr3_aa: ASSQAPHSPLH
j_call: TRBJ2-7; clone_size: .; v_call: TRBV7-2; cdr3_aa: ASIRPGQGYEQY
j_call: TRBJ2-1; clone_size: .; v_call: TRBV5-4; cdr3_aa: ASSPGTPRYNEQF
j_call: TRBJ1-5; clone_size: .; v_call: TRBV24-1; cdr3_aa: ATSDSRDTNQPQH
j_call: TRBJ2-5; clone_size: .; v_call: TRBV7-9; cdr3_aa: AGGQEETQY
j_call: TRBJ2-1; clone_size: .; v_call: TRBV4-1; cdr3_aa: ASRRDLYNEQF
j_call: TRBJ2-7; clone_size: .; v_call: TRBV20-1; cdr3_aa: SASEVAGTGSAQY
j_call: TRBJ1-5; clone_size: .; v_call: TRBV27; cdr3_aa: ASSSQGAGQPQH
j_call: TRBJ2-5; clone_size: once; v_call: TRBV18; cdr3_aa: ASSPGTSGETQY
j_call: TRBJ2-7; clone_size: once; v_call: TRBV27; cdr3_aa: ASRLTGTGHYEQY
j_call: TRBJ2-1; clone_size: once; v_call: TRBV7-3; cdr3_aa: ASSLASGGADEQF
j_call: TRBJ2-7; clone_size: .; v_call: TRBV24-1; cdr3_aa: ATSDDGTGGDEQY
j_call: TRBJ1-1; clone_size: .; v_call: TRBV5-1; cdr3_aa: ASSYLLGEDSEAF
j_call: TRBJ2-5; clone_size: .; v_call: TRBV5-1; cdr3_aa: ASSTTSGQETQY
j_call: TRBJ2-3; clone_size: .; v_call: TRBV20-1; cdr3_aa: SARDPSRGLDTQY
j_call: TRBJ2-3; clone_size: .; v_call: TRBV30; cdr3_aa: AWERLTGISADTQY
j_call: TRBJ2-7; clone_size: .; v_call: TRBV2; cdr3_aa: ASSPGLAGRDYEQY
j_call: TRBJ2-5; clone_size: once; v_call: TRBV7-8; cdr3_aa: ASSLGQGVETQY
j_call: TRBJ1-6; clone_size: .; v_call: TRBV2; cdr3_aa: ASSVSGPMNSPLH
j_call: TRBJ1-1; clone_size: .; v_call: TRBV20-1; cdr3_aa: SAMLWEPNTEAF
j_call: TRBJ2-2; clone_size: once; v_call: TRBV24-1; cdr3_aa: ATGTANTGELF
j_call: TRBJ1-2; clone_size: .; v_call: TRBV27; cdr3_aa: ASKGDRGANYGYT
j_call: TRBJ2-2; clone_size: .; v_call: TRBV3-1; cdr3_aa: ASSPDSDSKLF
j_call: TRBJ2-3; clone_size: .; v_call: TRBV6-6; cdr3_aa: ASRSTGGTDTQY
j_call: TRBJ1-1; clone_size: .; v_call: TRBV19; cdr3_aa: ATSLQGVKDTEAF
j_call: TRBJ1-1; clone_size: .; v_call: TRBV29-1; cdr3_aa: SATGLDTEAF
j_call: TRBJ2-3; clone_size: .; v_call: TRBV18; cdr3_aa: ASSPQLSSDTQY
j_call: TRBJ2-1; clone_size: .; v_call: TRBV2; cdr3_aa: ASSGRRDRAYNEQF
j_call: TRBJ2-1; clone_size: once; v_call: TRBV7-2; cdr3_aa: ASSPGQGSGFSYNEQF
j_call: TRBJ2-1; clone_size: .; v_call: TRBV28; cdr3_aa: ASSLKRAPHYNEQF
j_call: TRBJ2-1; clone_size: .; v_call: TRBV3-1; cdr3_aa: ASSQSSLYNEQF
j_call: TRBJ2-3; clone_size: .; v_call: TRBV12-3/TRBV12-4; cdr3_aa: ASTRPGLTVDTQY
j_call: TRBJ2-1; clone_size: .; v_call: TRBV7-6; cdr3_aa: ASSGTGAQNEQF
j_call: TRBJ1-6; clone_size: .; v_call: TRBV3-1; cdr3_aa: ASSQAKGAGSPLH
j_call: TRBJ2-5; clone_size: .; v_call: TRBV3-1; cdr3_aa: ASSRGGMRETQY
j_call: TRBJ2-3; clone_size: .; v_call: TRBV7-9; cdr3_aa: ASSKHGLAYSTDTQY
j_call: TRBJ2-6; clone_size: once; v_call: TRBV5-1; cdr3_aa: ASSHTGSGANVLT
j_call: TRBJ1-5; clone_size: .; v_call: TRBV15; cdr3_aa: ATSTDRGHQPQH
j_call: TRBJ2-1; clone_size: .; v_call: TRBV11-2; cdr3_aa: ASSLLRRGIYNEQF
j_call: TRBJ2-6; clone_size: .; v_call: TRBV7-2; cdr3_aa: ASSALRGDGANVLT
j_call: TRBJ1-6; clone_size: .; v_call: TRBV20-1; cdr3_aa: SALGSGGNMISSPLH
j_call: TRBJ2-1; clone_size: .; v_call: TRBV9; cdr3_aa: ASSEGGGVYNEQF
j_call: TRBJ1-1; clone_size: once; v_call: TRBV21-1; cdr3_aa: ASSPRYGLREGLF
j_call: TRBJ2-7; clone_size: .; v_call: TRBV12-3/TRBV12-4; cdr3_aa: ASSGTGGAYEQY
j_call: TRBJ1-1; clone_size: .; v_call: TRBV19; cdr3_aa: ASKPRTAEAF